This T cell receptor (beta chain) was identified during a study of identical twins. A single record per CDR3 protein comes from TCRdb applying MiXCR to the 5' RACE reads. The table records hundreds of thousands of distinct CDR3 sequences, roughly 9.4% of them present only once. The V end lost 3 bases, the J end lost 6 bases, and 11 bases lay between the germline ends. The length of the CDR3 is 13 residues. CDR1 is ENHRY and CDR2 is SYGVKD in the germline V gene. This clonotype turned up a few times. Its cognate antigen is unknown. Study results and limitations: The degree of excess twin sharing was weaker in beta out-of-frame sequences. Conclusions came from cross-sectional statistical analysis, not from following the same donors. Out-of-frame alpha sequences shared by twins showed excess low generation probability.

This chain joins TRBV10-3 and TRBJ1-1; D is unresolved. The sample was memory (CD45RO+) T cells sorted from blood. The origin of this receptor is a woman under 30 in good health. CDR3 loop: CAISDRIDAEAFF. CDR3 coding DNA: TGTGCCATCAGTGACAGGATCGACGCTGAAGCTTTCTTT.